What follows describes a single TCR beta chain. Its specificity is unknown. Profiling relied on immunoSEQ multiplex PCR, and the TCRdb table lists in-frame clones only, not all of them. Of about 86,000 clones detected, about nine tenths appear once; the ten largest clones hold 6.9%. The entry originates in a study of T cell responses to AZD1222 COVID-19 vaccine. Study-wide results and caveats: Increased Spike-specific TCR breadth and depth were observed after two AZD1222 doses. In all cases, repertoires were sampled only after the peak T cell response. Reports say nearly half of spike-specific TCRs go after unmutated variant regions. The donors showed a predominance of white British ancestry and of females, with possible underestimation of clonal diversity.

The clonotype was recovered from an adult who received the AZD1222 COVID-19 vaccine. The source was peripheral blood, collected 28 days after the second AZD1222 dose.

In DNA form, the CDR3 reads TGCGCCAGCAGCCAAGATTCAGGGTTTGATAATTCACCCCTCCACTTT. This encodes CASSQDSGFDNSPLHF. The genes are TRBV4-1 and TRBJ1-6; TRBD1 might be the D (5 bases). Germline assignment: CDR1 MGHRA and CDR2 YSYEKL. The CDR3 has 16 amino acids. V lost 0 bases, J lost 5 bases, and 11 bases lay in between.